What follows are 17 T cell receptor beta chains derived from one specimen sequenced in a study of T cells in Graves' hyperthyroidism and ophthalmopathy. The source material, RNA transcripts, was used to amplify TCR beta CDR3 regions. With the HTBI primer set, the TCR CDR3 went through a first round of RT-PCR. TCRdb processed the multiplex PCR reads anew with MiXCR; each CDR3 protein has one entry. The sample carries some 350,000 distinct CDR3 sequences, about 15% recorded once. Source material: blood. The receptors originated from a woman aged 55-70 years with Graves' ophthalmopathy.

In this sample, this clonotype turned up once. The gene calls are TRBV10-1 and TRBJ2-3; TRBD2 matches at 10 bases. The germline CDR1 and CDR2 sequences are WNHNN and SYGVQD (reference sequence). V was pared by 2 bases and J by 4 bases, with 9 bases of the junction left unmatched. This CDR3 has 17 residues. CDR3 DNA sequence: TGCGCCAGCAGTGAGGAGGCTAGCGGGAGATTCGCAGATACGCAGTATTTT. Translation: CASSEEASGRFADTQYF.

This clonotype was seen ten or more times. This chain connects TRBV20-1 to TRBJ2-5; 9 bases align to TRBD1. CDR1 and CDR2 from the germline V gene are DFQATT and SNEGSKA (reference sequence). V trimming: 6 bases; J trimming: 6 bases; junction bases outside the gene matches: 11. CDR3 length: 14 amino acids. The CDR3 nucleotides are TGCAGTGCCGATGGGACAGGGTCTGATCAGACCCAGTACTTC. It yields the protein CSADGTGSDQTQYF.

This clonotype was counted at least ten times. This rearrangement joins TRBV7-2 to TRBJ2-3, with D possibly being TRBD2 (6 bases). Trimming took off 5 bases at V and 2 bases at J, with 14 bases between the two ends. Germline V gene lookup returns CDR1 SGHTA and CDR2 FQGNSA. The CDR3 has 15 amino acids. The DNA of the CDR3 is TGTGCCAGCAGCGGAGTAGGAGGGTACACAGATACGCAGTATTTT. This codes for CASSGVGGYTDTQYF. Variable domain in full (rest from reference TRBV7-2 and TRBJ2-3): GAGVSQSPSNKVTEKGKDVELRCDPISGHTALYWYRQSLGQGLEFLIYFQGNSAPDKSGLPSDRFSAERTGGSVSTLTIQRTQQEDSAVYLCASSGVGGYTDTQYFGPGTRLTVL.

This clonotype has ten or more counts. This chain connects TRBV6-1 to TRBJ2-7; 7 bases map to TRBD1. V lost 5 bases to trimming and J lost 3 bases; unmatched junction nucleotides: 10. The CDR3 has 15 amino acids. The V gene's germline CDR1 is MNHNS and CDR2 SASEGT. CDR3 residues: CASSKTGTDLYEQYF. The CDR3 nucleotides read TGTGCCAGCAGTAAAACCGGGACAGATCTCTACGAGCAGTACTTC.

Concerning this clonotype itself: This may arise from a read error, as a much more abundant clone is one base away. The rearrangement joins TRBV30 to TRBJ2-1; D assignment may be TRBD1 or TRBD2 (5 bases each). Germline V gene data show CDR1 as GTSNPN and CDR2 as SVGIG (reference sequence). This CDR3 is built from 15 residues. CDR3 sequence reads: CAWTLRDGSYNEQCF. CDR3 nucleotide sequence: TGTGCCTGGACCCTCCGGGACGGATCCTACAATGAGCAGTGCTTC.

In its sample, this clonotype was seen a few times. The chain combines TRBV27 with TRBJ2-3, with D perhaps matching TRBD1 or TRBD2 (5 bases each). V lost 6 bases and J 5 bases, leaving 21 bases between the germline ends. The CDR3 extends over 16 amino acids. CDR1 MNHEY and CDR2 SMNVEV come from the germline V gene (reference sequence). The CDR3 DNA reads TGTGCCAGCAGCCCCTCGGGACGCCCCGGCGGAGATACGCAGTATTTT. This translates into CASSPSGRPGGDTQYF.

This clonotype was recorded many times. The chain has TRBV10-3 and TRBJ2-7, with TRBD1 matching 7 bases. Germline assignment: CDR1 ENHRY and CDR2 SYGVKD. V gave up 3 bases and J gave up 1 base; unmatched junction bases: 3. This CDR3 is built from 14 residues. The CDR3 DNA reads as TGTGCCATCAGTGACTCGACAGGGTCCTACGAGCAGTACTTC. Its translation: CAISDSTGSYEQYF.

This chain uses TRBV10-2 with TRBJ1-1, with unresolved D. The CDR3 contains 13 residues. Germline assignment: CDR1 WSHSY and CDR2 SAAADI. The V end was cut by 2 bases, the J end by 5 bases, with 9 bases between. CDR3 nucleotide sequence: TGCGCCAGCAGTGAGCCCCGGGCAACTGAAGCTTTCTTT. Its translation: CASSEPRATEAFF.

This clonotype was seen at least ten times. CDR3 sequence reads: CASSQLAGEETQYF. DNA of the CDR3: TGTGCCAGCAGCCAACTAGCGGGAGAAGAGACCCAGTACTTC. The V call is TRBV2, the J call TRBJ2-5; 11 bases map to TRBD2. The CDR3 totals 14 residues. Germline-derived CDR1 and CDR2 are SNHLY and FYNNEI. Trimming removed 6 bases from V and 3 bases from J; junction bases left unmatched: 3.

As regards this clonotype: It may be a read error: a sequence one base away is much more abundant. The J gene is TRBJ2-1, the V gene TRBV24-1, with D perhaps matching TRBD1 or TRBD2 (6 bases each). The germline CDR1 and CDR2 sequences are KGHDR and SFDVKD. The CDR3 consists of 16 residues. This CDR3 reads CATSDSQGRSYNERFF. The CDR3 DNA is TGTGCCACCAGTGATTCTCAGGGGAGGTCCTACAATGAGCGGTTCTTC.

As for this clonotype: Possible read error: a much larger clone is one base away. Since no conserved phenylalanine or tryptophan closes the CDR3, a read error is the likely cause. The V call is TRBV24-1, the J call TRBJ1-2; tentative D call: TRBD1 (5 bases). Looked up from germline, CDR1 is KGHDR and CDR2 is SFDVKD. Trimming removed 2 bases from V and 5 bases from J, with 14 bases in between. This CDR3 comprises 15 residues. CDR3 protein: CATSDSNTAGYGYTL. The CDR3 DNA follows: TGTGCCACCAGTGATTCCAACACCGCAGGGTATGGCTACACCCTC.

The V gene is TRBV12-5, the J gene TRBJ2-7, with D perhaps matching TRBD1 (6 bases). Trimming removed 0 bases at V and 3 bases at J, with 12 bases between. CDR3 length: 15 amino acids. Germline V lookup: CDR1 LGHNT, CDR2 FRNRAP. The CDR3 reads CASGLVNTGRYEQYF. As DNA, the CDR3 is TGTGCTAGTGGTTTGGTAAATACAGGGCGCTACGAGCAGTACTTC.

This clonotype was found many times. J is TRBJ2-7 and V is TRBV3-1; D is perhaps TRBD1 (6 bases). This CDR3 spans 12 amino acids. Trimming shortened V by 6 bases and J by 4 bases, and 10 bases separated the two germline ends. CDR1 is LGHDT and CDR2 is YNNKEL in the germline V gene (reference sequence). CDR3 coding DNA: TGTGCCAGCAGTGGGACACCTTACGAGCAGTACTTC. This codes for CASSGTPYEQYF.

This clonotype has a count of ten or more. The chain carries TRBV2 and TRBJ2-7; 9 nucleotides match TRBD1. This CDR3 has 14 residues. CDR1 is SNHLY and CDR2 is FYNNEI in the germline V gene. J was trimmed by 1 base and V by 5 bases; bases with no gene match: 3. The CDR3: CASSTGTGSYEQYF. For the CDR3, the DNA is TGTGCCAGCAGTACCGGGACAGGGTCCTACGAGCAGTACTTC.

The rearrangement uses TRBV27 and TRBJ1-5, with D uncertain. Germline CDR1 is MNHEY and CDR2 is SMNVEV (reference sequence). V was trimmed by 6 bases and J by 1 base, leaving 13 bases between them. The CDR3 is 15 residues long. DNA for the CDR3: TGTGCCAGCAGCCGCAGGCAGGAAAGCAATCAGCCCCAGCATTTT. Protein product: CASSRRQESNQPQHF.

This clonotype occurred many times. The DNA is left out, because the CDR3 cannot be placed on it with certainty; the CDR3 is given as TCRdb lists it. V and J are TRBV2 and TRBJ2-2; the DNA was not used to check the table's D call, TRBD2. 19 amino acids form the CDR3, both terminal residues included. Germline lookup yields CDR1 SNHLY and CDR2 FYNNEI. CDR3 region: CASSEALRRTTGTPGSCFF.

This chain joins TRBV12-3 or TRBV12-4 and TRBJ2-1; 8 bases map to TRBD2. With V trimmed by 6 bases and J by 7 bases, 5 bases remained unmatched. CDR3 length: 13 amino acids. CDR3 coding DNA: TGTGCCAGCAGCCCCGGGGGGGGGAATGAGCAGTTCTTC. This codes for CASSPGGGNEQFF.